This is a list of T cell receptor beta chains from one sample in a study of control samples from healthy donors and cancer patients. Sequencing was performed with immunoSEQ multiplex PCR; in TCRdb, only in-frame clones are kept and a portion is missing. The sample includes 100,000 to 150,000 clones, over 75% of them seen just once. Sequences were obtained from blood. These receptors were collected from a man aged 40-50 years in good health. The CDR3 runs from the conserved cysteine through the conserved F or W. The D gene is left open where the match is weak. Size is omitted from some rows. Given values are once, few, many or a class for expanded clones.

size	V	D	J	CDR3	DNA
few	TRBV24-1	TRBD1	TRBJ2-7	CATSDPGTGPLGEQYF	TGTGCCACCAGTGATCCTGGGACAGGGCCCTTGGGGGAGCAGTACTTC
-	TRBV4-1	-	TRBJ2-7	CASSAGAYEQYF	TGCGCCAGCAGTGCAGGGGCCTACGAGCAGTACTTC
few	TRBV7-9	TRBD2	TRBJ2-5	CASSLAGLAGGPSQETQYF	TGTGCCAGCAGCTTAGCCGGACTAGCGGGGGGGCCAAGCCAAGAGACCCAGTACTTC
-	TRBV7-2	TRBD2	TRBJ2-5	CASSSGTSGVVPQYF	TGTGCCAGCAGCTCGGGGACTAGCGGGGTAGTGCCCCAGTACTTC
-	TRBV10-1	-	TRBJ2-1	CASTRTRSSNEQFF	TGCGCCAGCACTAGAACCCGGTCGTCCAATGAGCAGTTCTTC
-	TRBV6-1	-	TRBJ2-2	CASSGQPRTNTGELFF	TGTGCCAGCAGTGGACAGCCCCGAACGAACACCGGGGAGCTGTTTTTT
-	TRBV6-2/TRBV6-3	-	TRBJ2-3	CASSSQFGRSSTDTQYF	TGTGCCAGCAGTTCCCAATTCGGACGATCTAGCACAGATACGCAGTATTTT
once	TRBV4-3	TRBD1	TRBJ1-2	CASSQDLNRGNYGYTF	TGCGCCAGCAGCCAAGATCTTAACAGGGGAAACTATGGCTACACCTTC
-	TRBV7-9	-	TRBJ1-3	CASSLWMGKGNTIYF	TGTGCCAGCAGCTTATGGATGGGGAAAGGAAACACCATATATTTT
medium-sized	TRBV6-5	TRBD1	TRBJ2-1	CASSYSSDRGYNEQFF	TGTGCCAGCAGTTACTCCTCGGACAGGGGGTACAATGAGCAGTTCTTC
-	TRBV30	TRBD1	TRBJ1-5	CAWGTGVNQPQHF	TGTGCCTGGGGGACAGGGGTTAATCAGCCCCAGCATTTT
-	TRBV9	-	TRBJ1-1	CASSVGSERVTEAFF	TGTGCCAGCAGCGTAGGATCGGAAAGGGTCACTGAAGCTTTCTTT
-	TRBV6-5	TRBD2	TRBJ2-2	CASRRLAESPGELFF	TGTGCCAGCAGGAGACTAGCGGAGAGTCCCGGGGAGCTGTTTTTT
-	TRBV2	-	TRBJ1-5	CASTPSLGNQPQHF	TGTGCCAGCACCCCGTCTTTGGGCAATCAGCCCCAGCATTTT
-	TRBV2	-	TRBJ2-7	CARKDRGEQYF	TGTGCCAGAAAGGACAGAGGCGAGCAGTACTTC
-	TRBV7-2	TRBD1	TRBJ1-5	CASSSTGGVGQPQHF	TGTGCCAGCAGCTCAACAGGGGGCGTGGGACAGCCCCAGCATTTT
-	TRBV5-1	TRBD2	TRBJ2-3	CASSSTPSGGSTDTQYF	TGCGCCAGCAGCTCGACACCTAGCGGGGGGAGCACAGATACGCAGTATTTT
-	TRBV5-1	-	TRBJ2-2	CASSLTRPNTGELFF	TGCGCCAGCAGCTTAACGCGGCCGAACACCGGGGAGCTGTTTTTT
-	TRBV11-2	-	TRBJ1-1	CASKTGLAGTEAFF	TGTGCCAGCAAGACCGGGCTTGCCGGCACTGAAGCTTTCTTT
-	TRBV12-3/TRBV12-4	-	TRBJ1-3	CAGRGLSGNTIYF	TGTGCCGGCAGGGGTTTGTCTGGAAACACCATATATTTT
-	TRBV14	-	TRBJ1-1	CASSQDSEVTAFF	TGTGCCAGCAGCCAAGATTCTGAGGTGACGGCTTTCTTT
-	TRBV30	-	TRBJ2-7	CAWRTLSPYEQYF	TGTGCCTGGAGGACCCTATCCCCCTACGAGCAGTACTTC
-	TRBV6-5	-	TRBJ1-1	CASSSTLMNTEAFF	TGTGCCAGCAGTTCAACACTTATGAACACTGAAGCTTTCTTT
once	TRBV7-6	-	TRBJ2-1	CASSHFARTNEQFF	TGTGCCAGCAGCCACTTCGCCCGGACTAATGAGCAGTTCTTC
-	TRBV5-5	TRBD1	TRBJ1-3	CASSLPTGAAGNTIYF	TGTGCCAGCAGCTTACCTACAGGGGCCGCTGGAAACACCATATATTTT
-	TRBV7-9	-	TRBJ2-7	CASSPSEGSSYEQYF	TGTGCCAGCAGCCCCAGTGAGGGAAGCTCCTACGAGCAGTACTTC
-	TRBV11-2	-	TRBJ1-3	CASSLGPLSGNTIYF	TGTGCCAGCAGCTTGGGACCGCTCTCGGGCAACACCATATATTTT
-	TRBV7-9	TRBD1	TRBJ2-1	CATGTGEYNEQFF	TGTGCGACCGGGACAGGGGAATACAATGAGCAGTTCTTC
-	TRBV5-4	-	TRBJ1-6	CASSLGRNNSPLHF	TGTGCCAGCAGCTTGGGACGGAATAATTCACCCCTCCACTTT
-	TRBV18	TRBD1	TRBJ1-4	CASSPKGTGEKLFF	TGTGCCAGCTCACCAAAGGGGACAGGGGAAAAACTGTTTTTT
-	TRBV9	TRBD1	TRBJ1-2	CASSVAYQDREYGYTF	TGTGCCAGCAGCGTAGCTTACCAAGACAGGGAGTATGGCTACACCTTC
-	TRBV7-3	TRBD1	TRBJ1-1	CASSQDRGNTEAFF	TGTGCCAGCAGCCAGGACAGGGGAAACACTGAAGCTTTCTTT
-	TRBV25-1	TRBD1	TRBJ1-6	CASSWGVPDRAAPLHF	TGTGCCAGCAGTTGGGGAGTCCCCGACAGGGCGGCACCCCTCCACTTT
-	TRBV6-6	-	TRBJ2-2	CASSFGGNTGELFF	TGTGCCAGCAGTTTCGGGGGGAACACCGGGGAGCTGTTTTTT
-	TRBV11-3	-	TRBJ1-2	CASSFGGSYGYTF	TGTGCCAGCAGCTTCGGGGGCAGCTATGGCTACACCTTC
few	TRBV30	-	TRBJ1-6	CAWNKAYNSPLHF	TGTGCCTGGAATAAGGCCTATAATTCACCCCTCCACTTT
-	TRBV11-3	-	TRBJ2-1	CASSSREGGPSYNEQFF	TGTGCCAGCAGCTCCCGTGAGGGGGGGCCTTCCTACAATGAGCAGTTCTTC
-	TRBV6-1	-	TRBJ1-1	CASSDYRRLNTEAFF	TGTGCCAGCAGTGATTACAGGCGACTGAACACTGAAGCTTTCTTT
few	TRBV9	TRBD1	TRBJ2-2	CASSVGQVLGWELFF	TGTGCCAGCAGCGTTGGACAGGTCCTCGGGTGGGAGCTGTTTTTT